This T cell receptor beta chain derives from a study of blood T cell repertoires in COVID-19 (dated by TCRdb to between 2020 and 2021). Concerning the study at large: Collaborator samples came from the United States, Italy and Spain and covered acute and convalescent phases of COVID-19. The material from the prospective study consisted of cDNA or gDNA derived from T cells, B-cell-depleted T cells, or PBMCs. The dataset comprised deeply sampled blood TCRbeta repertoires from subjects exposed to, actively infected with, or recovered from COVID-19. The repertoires were released in a freely available public database intended as a resource for research on the immune response to SARS-CoV-2. The samples were drawn from the first 160 participants of the ongoing ImmuneRACE study and from some 1,300 subjects provided by 6 global collaborators. The sample metadata nearly always contained a de-identified subject ID, COVID-19 status, age in years and sex. Where available, HLA class I and class II types were obtained from metadata supplied by the sample provider rather than from assay-based typing.

The immunoSEQ Assay, a bias-controlled multiplex PCR, was used to amplify TCRbeta CDR3 regions from genomic DNA. Under the source paper's analysis protocol: The number of nucleated cells in each sample was estimated from the amplification of reference gene primers within the assay. To quantify the absolute abundance of each unique TCRbeta CDR3 rearrangement, sequence reads were collapsed and filtered. For each sample, productive Simpson clonality was calculated as the square root of Simpson's diversity index over productive rearrangements. TCRdb carries this immuneACCESS record with in-frame sequences only. Its versions omit some clonotypes, under half of them owing to an unresolved V gene in the studies checked, with the rest unexplained. That table is the source of V, J and clone size, and D and trimming were worked out from the DNA. The sample table lists about 110,000 clones, about 90% of them with a count of one. 1% to 1.4% of the sample is in the top ten clones.

On this clone: Its binding antigen is unknown. No quality values exist for individual bases; no much larger clone is one base distant.

Whole blood was collected in K2EDTA tubes by collaborating institutions according to the institutions' own protocols. For TCRbeta analysis, collaborators shipped samples as frozen whole blood, isolated PBMCs, or DNA extracted from either of those sample types. The paper as a whole reports these results and caveats: Clinical and demographic metadata were provided uncurated, with the amount varying by source and participant.

Sequencing was performed on peripheral blood. The TCR originated in a human donor in a cohort sampled during active COVID-19.

The CDR3 protein: CASSQSQPLGRNIQYF. The nucleotide sequence is given as TGTGCCAGCAGCCAGTCCCAGCCCCTTGGGCGAAACATTCAGTACTTC. The sequence is built from TRBV11-3 and TRBJ2-4; the D gene lacks a confident call. V gives up 5 bases and J gives up 6 bases, and the segment between their germline ends measures 20 bases. From the cysteine through the phenylalanine, the CDR3 covers 16 amino acids. Here the CDR3 DNA is all that survives: 48 bases in frame from base 1. The germline V gene specifies SGHNT as CDR1 and YENEEA as CDR2.